This T cell receptor (beta chain) was recovered during a study of T cells in Graves' hyperthyroidism and ophthalmopathy. General observations from the study: Appearing also in blood were most of the thyroid clonotypes expanded above 0.001. From stable hyperthyroidism, ophthalmopathy was separated by a 13 V-J model.

Amplification targeted TCR beta CDR3 regions from RNA transcripts. First-round RT-PCR with HTBI primers amplified the TCR CDR3 region. MiXCR was run by TCRdb on the multiplex PCR reads, yielding one entry per CDR3 protein. The sample has 650,000 to 700,000 distinct CDR3 sequences; 15% to 20% are singletons. Trimming stripped 5 bases from V and 6 bases from J, with 17 bases between. The CDR3 is made up of 14 amino acids. Ten or more counts support this clonotype. Its target is not known. The clonotype was recovered from a man over 45 with Graves' hyperthyroidism. V usage is TRBV12-3 or TRBV12-4 and J usage is TRBJ2-7, with a weak D call TRBD1 (5 bases). Sequenced sample: blood. The CDR3 reads CASSPPFRVGEQYF. The CDR3 nucleotides are TGTGCCAGCAGTCCACCCTTCAGGGTGGGCGAGCAGTACTTC.